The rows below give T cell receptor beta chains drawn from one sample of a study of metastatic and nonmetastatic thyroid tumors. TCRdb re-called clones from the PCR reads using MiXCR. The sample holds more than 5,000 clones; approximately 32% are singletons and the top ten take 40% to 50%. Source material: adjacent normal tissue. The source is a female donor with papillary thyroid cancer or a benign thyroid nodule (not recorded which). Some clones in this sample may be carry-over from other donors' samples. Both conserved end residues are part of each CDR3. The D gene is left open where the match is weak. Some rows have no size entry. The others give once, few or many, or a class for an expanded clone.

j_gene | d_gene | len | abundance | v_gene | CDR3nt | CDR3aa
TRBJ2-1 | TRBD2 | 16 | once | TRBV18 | TGTGCCAGCTCATCCGGACTAGCGGGGGGCAAAAATGAGCAGTTCTTC | CASSSGLAGGKNEQFF
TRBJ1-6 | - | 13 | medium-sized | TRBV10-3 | TGTGCCATGAGGGGGGTCTATAATTCACCCCTCCACTTT | CAMRGVYNSPLHF
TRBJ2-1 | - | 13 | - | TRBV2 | TGTGCCAGCAGTGATATAGCTTACAATGAGCAGTTCTTC | CASSDIAYNEQFF
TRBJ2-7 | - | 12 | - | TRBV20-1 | TGCAGTGCTAGAAACCAGTTCTACGAGCAGTACTTC | CSARNQFYEQYF
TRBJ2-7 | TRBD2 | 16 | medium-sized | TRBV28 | TGTGCCAGCAGTACCGCCCGACTAGCGGGAGGCGAAGGGCAGTACTTC | CASSTARLAGGEGQYF
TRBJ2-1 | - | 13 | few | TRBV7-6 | TGTGCCAGCAGCTTACTAGCGTACAATGAGCAGTTCTTC | CASSLLAYNEQFF
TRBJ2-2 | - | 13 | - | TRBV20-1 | TGCAGTGCTAGAGGTCCCAACACCGGGGAGCTGTTTTTT | CSARGPNTGELFF
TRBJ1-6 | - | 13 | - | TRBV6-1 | TGTGCCAGCAGGAAAGAGGGGAATTCACCCCTCCACTTT | CASRKEGNSPLHF
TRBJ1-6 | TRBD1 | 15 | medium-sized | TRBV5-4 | TGTGCCACCCGAGGGACAGACTCCTATAATTCACCCCTCCACTTT | CATRGTDSYNSPLHF
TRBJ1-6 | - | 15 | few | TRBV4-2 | TGTGCCAGCAGCCAAGTTGGGGGGGATAATTCACCCCTCCACTTT | CASSQVGGDNSPLHF
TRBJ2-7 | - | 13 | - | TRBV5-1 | TGCGCCAGCAGCATCGACAGGACCTACGAGCAGTACTTC | CASSIDRTYEQYF
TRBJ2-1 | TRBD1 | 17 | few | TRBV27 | TGTGCCAGCAGTTTTTCAACAGGGGGCCCCCCCTACAATGAGCAGTTCTTC | CASSFSTGGPPYNEQFF
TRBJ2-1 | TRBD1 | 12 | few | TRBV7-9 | TGTGCCAGCAGCTCAGGGGGCAATGAGCAGTTCTTC | CASSSGGNEQFF
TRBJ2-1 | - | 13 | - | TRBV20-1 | TGCAGTCCGAGAAGACCCTCCTACAATGAGCAGTTCTTC | CSPRRPSYNEQFF
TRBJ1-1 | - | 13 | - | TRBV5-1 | TGCGCCAGCAGCGGACGGATGAACACTGAAGCTTTCTTT | CASSGRMNTEAFF